A single sample is the source of the 29 T cell receptor beta chains below, sequenced in a study of shared clonotypes between healthy human individuals. Sequenced by immunoSEQ multiplex PCR; TCRdb stores in-frame clones only, minus some. Seen here are about 2.4 million clones, more than 90% observed once, and the top ten hold 0.14%. Sequencing was carried out using naive CD4+ T cells sorted from blood. This sample's subset: CD45RA+ positively selected. These receptor sequences come from a man younger than 35 in good health.

The rearrangement links TRBV2 to TRBJ1-1, with unresolved D. Germline lookup yields CDR1 SNHLY and CDR2 FYNNEI. The V end was cut by 9 bases, the J end by 3 bases, with 8 bases between. The CDR3 extends over 11 amino acids. In DNA, the CDR3 is TGTGCCAGTCTCTATGACACTGAAGCTTTCTTT. Its protein product is CASLYDTEAFF. Filled out from reference TRBV2 and TRBJ1-1, the complete variable domain reads EPEVTQTPSHQVTQMGQEVILRCVPISNHLYFYWYRQILGQKVEFLVSFYNNEISEKSEIFDDQFSVERPDGSNFTLKIRSTKLEDSAMYFCASLYDTEAFFGQGTRLTVV.

The chain uses TRBV14 and TRBJ2-5; 11 bases align to TRBD2. CDR1 and CDR2 from the germline V gene are SGHDN and FVKESK. J was trimmed by 5 bases and V by 1 base; bases with no gene match: 6. The CDR3 loop spans 16 amino acids. The CDR3 here is CASSQAARTSGETQYF. DNA for the CDR3: TGTGCCAGCAGCCAAGCCGCTAGGACTAGCGGGGAGACCCAGTACTTC.

The V gene is TRBV6-5, the J gene TRBJ1-2; 12 bases align to TRBD1. The J segment lost 6 bases and the V segment lost 3 bases, leaving 8 bases of the junction unmatched. Germline CDR1 and CDR2: MNHEY and SVGAGI. This CDR3 has 16 residues. The CDR3 DNA reads as TGTGCCAGCAGTTATAGCCGGGACAGGGGGCGCGATGGCTACACCTTC. It encodes CASSYSRDRGRDGYTF.

Notes on this clone: This specimen includes other DNA sequences encoding the same CDR3. This chain connects TRBV5-1 to TRBJ1-1, with a possible D match to TRBD1 (5 bases). CDR1 SGHRS and CDR2 YFSETQ come from the germline V gene. With 2 bases removed from V and 0 bases from J, the gap between germline ends came to 8 bases. CDR3 length: 14 amino acids. The CDR3 protein is CASSFDSMNTEAFF. CDR3 in DNA: TGCGCCAGCAGCTTCGACAGCATGAACACTGAAGCTTTCTTT.

The chain joins TRBV6-4 to TRBJ1-6; 8 bases match TRBD1. The V and J ends lost 7 bases and 9 bases, in that order; junction bases with no gene match: 11. Germline V CDR1 and CDR2: MRHNA, SNTAGT. CDR3 length: 15 amino acids. The CDR3 nucleotides are TGTGCCAGCACTTCCGGGGCCAGGGGGCCTTCACCCCTCCACTTT. Encoded protein: CASTSGARGPSPLHF.

The rearrangement joins TRBV25-1 to TRBJ1-6; D call uncertain. Germline-derived CDR1 and CDR2 are MGHDK and SYGVNS. The CDR3 contains 17 residues. Deletions cut 6 bases from V and 0 bases from J, with 15 bases between. CDR3 sequence reads: CASRSGQLSSYNSPLHF. The CDR3 DNA sequence: TGTGCCAGCAGGTCCGGCCAGCTAAGCTCCTATAATTCACCCCTCCACTTT.

The chain joins TRBV7-2 to TRBJ1-5; 10 bases are a match to TRBD1. CDR1 SGHTA and CDR2 FQGNSA come from the germline V gene. The CDR3 extends over 15 amino acids. V was pared by 3 bases and J by 4 bases, with 3 bases of the junction left unmatched. The CDR3: CASSFRTGGNQPQHF. The CDR3, as DNA: TGTGCCAGCAGCTTTCGGACAGGGGGTAATCAGCCCCAGCATTTT.

The chain joins TRBV4-1 to TRBJ1-1; D gene uncertain. Trimming shortened V by 1 base and J by 7 bases, and 10 bases separated the two germline ends. Germline CDR1 MGHRA, CDR2 YSYEKL. This CDR3 spans 13 amino acids. CDR3 loop: CASSQGPPNEAFF. In DNA form, the CDR3 reads TGCGCCAGCAGCCAAGGCCCCCCCAATGAAGCTTTCTTT.

The chain recombines TRBV11-3 with TRBJ2-3; 13 nucleotides match TRBD2. The CDR3 has 18 amino acids. V lost 1 base, J lost 2 bases, and 6 bases stayed unmatched. Germline V gives CDR1 SGHNT, CDR2 YENEEA. The CDR3 bases are TGTGCCAGCAGCTTAGGGCTACTAGCGGGGGGGAACACAGATACGCAGTATTTT. It yields the protein CASSLGLLAGGNTDTQYF.

With respect to this clone: Other DNA sequences in this specimen translate into the identical CDR3. J is TRBJ1-4 and V is TRBV6-5, with unresolved D. With 5 bases removed from V and 0 bases from J, the gap between germline ends came to 7 bases. Germline V lookup: CDR1 MNHEY, CDR2 SVGAGI. CDR3 size: 14 residues. CDR3 amino acids: CASSPSATNEKLFF. CDR3 sequence (DNA): TGTGCCAGCAGTCCCAGTGCAACTAATGAAAAACTGTTTTTT.

This chain connects TRBV4-1 to TRBJ2-1, with D unresolved. Germline-derived CDR1 and CDR2 are MGHRA and YSYEKL. The V gene lost 0 bases and the J gene lost 2 bases, with 14 bases spanning the gap. The CDR3 totals 17 residues. The CDR3 DNA is TGCGCCAGCAGCCAAGATTCGGGTAATCTGGCCTACAATGAGCAGTTCTTC. Protein product: CASSQDSGNLAYNEQFF.

The rearrangement joins TRBV7-2 to TRBJ2-6; D possibly corresponds to TRBD2 (6 bases). The ends were cut back, 1 base at V and 3 bases at J, with 13 bases in the middle. The length of the CDR3 is 17 residues. In germline, CDR1 is SGHTA, CDR2 FQGNSA. The CDR3 spells CASSLVTGVGGANVLTF. The CDR3 region has the DNA TGTGCCAGCAGCTTAGTGACGGGAGTGGGTGGGGCCAACGTCCTGACTTTC.

This clone was seen a handful of times. The rearrangement joins TRBV11-1 to TRBJ1-1; D may be TRBD1 (6 bases). Trimming cost V 5 bases and J 5 bases, with 18 bases left between them. CDR1 and CDR2 (germline): SGHAT, FQDESV (reference sequence). The CDR3 runs to 15 residues. CDR3: CASSHPAGGRTEAFF. The CDR3 DNA follows: TGTGCCAGCAGCCACCCCGCGGGGGGCCGGACTGAAGCTTTCTTT.

This clone was seen only a few times. The chain has TRBV2 and TRBJ1-3; D remains unclear. The ends were cut back, 7 bases at V and 0 bases at J, with 7 bases in the middle. CDR1 and CDR2 (germline): SNHLY, FYNNEI. This CDR3 region has 13 residues. Here the CDR3 reads CASTRHSGNTIYF. The CDR3 nucleotides read TGTGCCAGCACCCGGCACTCTGGAAACACCATATATTTT.

This clone was counted a few times. The chain uses TRBV5-1 and TRBJ1-2; 7 bases align to TRBD1. This CDR3 is built from 13 residues. V shed 5 bases, J shed 5 bases, and the junction held 6 bases outside the gene matches. In germline, CDR1 is SGHRS, CDR2 YFSETQ. CDR3 DNA: TGCGCCAGCAGATCCGGGACAGAATATGGCTACACCTTC. Its translation is CASRSGTEYGYTF.

The chain combines TRBV10-1 with TRBJ1-4; 9 bases align to TRBD1. The CDR3 is 18 residues long. With 3 bases clipped from V and 5 bases from J, the junction kept 13 bases outside the gene matches. Germline V gene sequence: CDR1 WNHNN, CDR2 SYGVQD (reference sequence). CDR3 coding DNA: TGCGCCAGCAGTGATGGGACGGGACAGGGAATGGAGAATGAAAAACTGTTTTTT. It yields the protein CASSDGTGQGMENEKLFF.

The V and J genes are TRBV5-1 and TRBJ1-4; no reliable D call. V was cut by 0 bases and J by 7 bases, with 10 bases left in between. Germline-derived CDR1 and CDR2 are SGHRS and YFSETQ. There are 14 residues in the CDR3. CDR3 region: CASSLDRMSEKLFF. Here the CDR3 DNA reads TGCGCCAGCAGCTTGGACCGGATGAGTGAAAAACTGTTTTTT.

Regarding this clone: The same CDR3 can be traced to other DNA sequences in this sample. The J gene is TRBJ1-2, the V gene TRBV6-1; no clear D. CDR1 MNHNS and CDR2 SASEGT come from the germline V gene. There are 13 residues in the CDR3. V was pared by 1 base and J by 6 bases, with 9 bases between. CDR3 sequence (DNA): TGTGCCAGCAGTGAAGGGGGTTGGGATGGCTACACCTTC. Encoded protein: CASSEGGWDGYTF.

This chain connects TRBV19 to TRBJ2-2, with D uncertain. Germline-derived CDR1 and CDR2 are LNHDA and SQIVND (reference sequence). V lost 4 bases, J lost 0 bases, and 6 bases lay in between. The CDR3 consists of 14 residues. The CDR3 DNA is TGTGCCAGTAGTAGCTCGCCGAACACCGGGGAGCTGTTTTTT. Amino acids: CASSSSPNTGELFF.

V is TRBV6-6 and J is TRBJ2-7; TRBD1 agrees at 8 bases. With 2 bases clipped from V and 3 bases from J, the junction kept 6 bases outside the gene matches. Germline assignment: CDR1 MNHNY and CDR2 SVGAGI (reference sequence). The CDR3 is 15 residues long. The CDR3 DNA sequence: TGTGCCAGCAGTTACCCAGGGGGCCCCCGCTACGAGCAGTACTTC. Translating gives CASSYPGGPRYEQYF.

This clone has a single count. This chain connects TRBV10-3 to TRBJ1-2; 8 positions match TRBD1. The CDR3 runs to 14 residues. The V gene end was trimmed by 6 bases and the J gene end by 0 bases; junction bases not matched to a gene: 3. Germline V gene sequence: CDR1 ENHRY, CDR2 SYGVKD. The CDR3 sequence is CAISGTGANYGYTF. The CDR3 nucleotides read TGTGCCATCAGCGGGACAGGAGCTAACTATGGCTACACCTTC.

The J gene is TRBJ1-2, the V gene TRBV4-1; 9 bases map to TRBD1. V dropped 4 bases and J dropped 3; count of bases not matched to a gene: 9. Germline values: CDR1 MGHRA, CDR2 YSYEKL. This CDR3 has 16 amino acids. The CDR3 protein is CASSPEPDRGDYGYTF. The CDR3 region has the DNA TGCGCCAGCAGCCCGGAACCAGACAGGGGGGACTATGGCTACACCTTC.

The chain has TRBV9 and TRBJ2-5, with D uncertain. Looked up from germline, CDR1 is SGDLS and CDR2 is YYNGEE. The length of the CDR3 is 14 residues. V lost 2 bases, J lost 2 bases, and 10 bases lay in between. CDR3 sequence: CASSVSAGQETQYF. DNA of the CDR3: TGTGCCAGCAGCGTCTCGGCCGGTCAAGAGACCCAGTACTTC.

The rearrangement uses TRBV18 and TRBJ2-1; D is possibly TRBD2 (6 bases). With 6 bases removed from V and 5 bases from J, the gap between germline ends came to 20 bases. CDR1 and CDR2 from the germline V gene are KGHSH and LQKENI. The CDR3 covers 16 residues. CDR3 DNA: TGTGCCAGCTCTCGCATTCGGGGGAGTACCCACAATGAGCAGTTCTTC. Protein: CASSRIRGSTHNEQFF.

The chain employs TRBV5-4 and TRBJ2-7, with a possible D match to TRBD2 (6 bases). CDR3 length: 14 amino acids. V was shortened by 1 base and J by 3 bases, with 11 bases between the two germline ends. The germline V gene encodes CDR1 SGHNT and CDR2 YYREEE (reference sequence). CDR3 sequence: CASSLSGGVYEQYF. The CDR3 DNA is TGTGCCAGCAGCTTGAGCGGAGGGGTCTACGAGCAGTACTTC.

The sample holds a few counts of this clone. This chain uses TRBV28 with TRBJ2-7; 7 bases align to TRBD1. Trimming cost V 5 bases and J 2 bases; bases outside gene matches: 9. There are 15 residues in the CDR3. Germline V lookup: CDR1 MDHEN, CDR2 SYDVKM. The CDR3 reads CASSPTGTAAYEQYF. The DNA for the CDR3 is TGTGCCAGCAGTCCGACCGGGACAGCCGCCTACGAGCAGTACTTC. Combining the CDR3 with reference TRBV28 and TRBJ2-7 gives the whole variable domain DVKVTQSSRYLVKRTGEKVFLECVQDMDHENMFWYRQDPGLGLRLIYFSYDVKMKEKGDIPEGYSVSREKKERFSLILESASTNQTSMYLCASSPTGTAAYEQYFGPGTRLTVT.

This clone was seen more than once but under ten times. Other DNA sequences in this specimen translate into the identical CDR3. This chain joins TRBV5-1 and TRBJ2-3; D call uncertain. V was clipped by 0 bases and J by 2 bases, with 4 bases between them. Germline V gene sequence: CDR1 SGHRS, CDR2 YFSETQ. The CDR3 has 13 residues. The CDR3 reads CASSLGPTDTQYF. The CDR3 DNA is TGCGCCAGCAGCTTGGGTCCCACAGATACGCAGTATTTT.

This clone was picked up one time. The chain employs TRBV2 and TRBJ1-5; 7 nucleotides line up with TRBD1. V shed 5 bases and J 4 bases; nucleotides not matched to a gene: 2. The CDR3 extends over 13 amino acids. Germline V gene sequence: CDR1 SNHLY, CDR2 FYNNEI. The CDR3 DNA sequence: TGTGCCAGCAGTCTCAGGGGGAATCAGCCCCAGCATTTT. It specifies CASSLRGNQPQHF.

The rearrangement links TRBV28 to TRBJ2-7; 7 bases fit TRBD1. The CDR3 loop spans 14 amino acids. The germline V gene encodes CDR1 MDHEN and CDR2 SYDVKM. Unmatched junction bases numbered 9, after V lost 7 bases and J lost 3 bases. The CDR3 DNA reads as TGTGCCAGCAACCCGACAGGGAATAGCTACGAGCAGTACTTC. Its protein is CASNPTGNSYEQYF.